Each of the 11 T cell receptor beta chains below was sequenced from the same sample in a study of T cells in Graves' hyperthyroidism and ophthalmopathy. Amplification of TCR beta CDR3 regions was performed using RNA transcripts as template. In the first-round RT-PCR of the TCR CDR3, the HTBI primer set was used. TCRdb fed the multiplex PCR reads into MiXCR, producing one record per CDR3 protein. Of approximately 600,000 distinct CDR3 sequences in the sample, around 16% were seen once. Sequencing was carried out using blood. These receptors were collected from a woman aged 25 to 45 with Graves' hyperthyroidism.

The sample holds a few counts of this clonotype. The V call is TRBV28, the J call TRBJ2-7, with 10 bases aligning to TRBD2. V shed 4 bases and J 7 bases; nucleotides not matched to a gene: 10. There are 15 residues in the CDR3. The germline CDR1 and CDR2 sequences are MDHEN and SYDVKM. DNA for the CDR3: TGTGCCAGCAGTTACTCTAGCGGGAGTTCAGAAGAGCAGTACTTC. It encodes CASSYSSGSSEEQYF. Complete variable domain (other parts from reference TRBV28 and TRBJ2-7): DVKVTQSSRYLVKRTGEKVFLECVQDMDHENMFWYRQDPGLGLRLIYFSYDVKMKEKGDIPEGYSVSREKKERFSLILESASTNQTSMYLCASSYSSGSSEEQYFGPGTRLTVT.

The V call is TRBV18, the J call TRBJ1-2, with D uncertain. V lost 2 bases and J lost 0, with 10 bases in between. CDR3 length: 15 amino acids. In germline, CDR1 is KGHSH, CDR2 LQKENI. The CDR3: CASSPAADPNYGYTF. In DNA form, the CDR3 reads TGTGCCAGCTCACCAGCGGCGGACCCTAACTATGGCTACACCTTC.

This clonotype was seen at least ten times. The chain joins TRBV11-2 to TRBJ2-1, with no clear D. The germline V and J ends were trimmed by 7 bases and 2 bases, with 15 bases remaining between them. Germline CDR1 reads SGHAT; CDR2 reads FQNNGV. The CDR3 totals 15 residues. CDR3 bases: TGTGCCAGCATAGGCGGACCAACGGCCTACAATGAGCAGTTCTTC. The encoded protein is CASIGGPTAYNEQFF.

This clonotype came up many times. The J gene is TRBJ2-1, the V gene TRBV3-1, with no clear D. Trimming removed 1 base at V and 10 bases at J, with 5 bases between. This CDR3 has 11 amino acids. Germline-derived CDR1 and CDR2 are LGHDT and YNNKEL (reference sequence). This CDR3 reads CASSQVGEQFF. As DNA, the CDR3 is TGTGCCAGCAGCCAAGTCGGCGAGCAGTTCTTC.

The sample holds many counts of this clonotype. The chain uses TRBV28 and TRBJ2-3; D not resolved. Per the germline V gene, CDR1 is MDHEN and CDR2 is SYDVKM. The CDR3 extends over 15 amino acids. The ends were cut back, 7 bases at V and 4 bases at J, with 18 bases in the middle. Here the CDR3 reads CASTTFPFTADTQYF. As DNA, the CDR3 is TGTGCCAGCACCACCTTTCCCTTCACCGCAGATACGCAGTATTTT.

This sequence joins TRBV6-1 and TRBJ2-3; 7 bases map to TRBD2. V trimming: 7 bases; J trimming: 5 bases; junction bases outside the gene matches: 9. Germline V gene lookup returns CDR1 MNHNS and CDR2 SASEGT. This CDR3 is built from 14 residues. The CDR3 here is CASTRAGFGDTQYF. The CDR3 DNA follows: TGTGCCAGCACCCGAGCGGGATTTGGAGATACGCAGTATTTT.

The sample holds a few counts of this clonotype. The chain has TRBV30 and TRBJ1-6; TRBD1 matches at 9 bases. Looked up from germline, CDR1 is GTSNPN and CDR2 is SVGIG (reference sequence). V gave up 6 bases and J gave up 10 bases; unmatched junction bases: 7. This CDR3 spans 13 amino acids. The CDR3 DNA reads as TGTGCCTGTGGACAGGGGCCGGGATCACCCCTCCACTTT. It codes for CACGQGPGSPLHF.

The chain recombines TRBV5-1 with TRBJ2-1; D possibly matches TRBD1 or TRBD2 (5 bases each). Germline CDR1 SGHRS, CDR2 YFSETQ. This CDR3 has 15 residues. The V end was cut by 3 bases, the J end by 4 bases, with 14 bases between. The CDR3 region has the DNA TGCGCCAGCAGCTGGGACCCGACCATATACAATGAGCAGTTCTTC. As protein: CASSWDPTIYNEQFF.

The chain is built from TRBV28 and TRBJ2-7; weak D call: TRBD2 (6 bases). This CDR3 has 14 amino acids. The germline gives CDR1 MDHEN, CDR2 SYDVKM. V dropped 4 bases and J dropped 6 bases, with 16 bases sitting between them. The CDR3 DNA reads TGTGCCAGCAGTTCCTCACGTCGGAGGGGCGAGCAGTACTTC. Protein: CASSSSRRRGEQYF. Full variable domain (rest looked up from reference TRBV28 and TRBJ2-7): DVKVTQSSRYLVKRTGEKVFLECVQDMDHENMFWYRQDPGLGLRLIYFSYDVKMKEKGDIPEGYSVSREKKERFSLILESASTNQTSMYLCASSSSRRRGEQYFGPGTRLTVT.

This clonotype was picked up many times. The rearrangement uses TRBV12-5 and TRBJ1-1; D unresolved. CDR3 size: 13 residues. V was shortened by 5 bases and J by 3 bases, with 10 bases between the two germline ends. Germline lookup yields CDR1 LGHNT and CDR2 FRNRAP. DNA for the CDR3: TGTGCTAGTGGTCCCCGGGTGGACACTGAAGCTTTCTTT. As protein: CASGPRVDTEAFF.

V gene TRBV5-5 combines with J gene TRBJ1-1; D call uncertain. Trimming shortened V by 2 bases and J by 6 bases, and 11 bases separated the two germline ends. CDR3 length: 13 residues. Looked up from germline, CDR1 is SGHKS and CDR2 is YYEKEE (reference sequence). CDR3 bases: TGTGCCAGCAGCTTAAGGGTCCTCGCTGAAGCTTTCTTT. It translates to CASSLRVLAEAFF.